This T cell receptor beta chain was profiled in a study of early T cells in non-severe SARS-CoV-2 infection. Study-level information: Unsorted whole-blood RNA was sequenced in bulk, leaving chains unpaired. Study-level findings and limits: Database matching using VDJdb favored anti-spike CD8 responses, with private and CD4 specificities left missing.

V shed 5 bases, J shed 6 bases, and the junction held 19 bases outside the gene matches. The germline V gene encodes CDR1 LNHDA and CDR2 SQIVND (reference sequence). This CDR3 is 18 amino acids long. This clonotype has at least ten counts. Its antigen is as yet unknown. Unique molecular identifiers tagged individual cDNA molecules. In TCRdb, the 5' RACE reads were re-called with MiXCR into one record per CDR3 protein. The data show roughly 66,000 distinct CDR3 sequences, around 9% seen once. The source is an adult who was a healthcare worker with PCR-confirmed SARS-CoV-2 infection or an uninfected control (not recorded which). Specimen: whole blood. The V call is TRBV19, the J call TRBJ2-7, with 10 bases that match TRBD2. The CDR3 protein is CASSPWPSGRAIAREQYF. As DNA, the CDR3 is TGTGCCAGTAGTCCTTGGCCCAGCGGGAGGGCCATAGCCCGCGAGCAGTACTTC.